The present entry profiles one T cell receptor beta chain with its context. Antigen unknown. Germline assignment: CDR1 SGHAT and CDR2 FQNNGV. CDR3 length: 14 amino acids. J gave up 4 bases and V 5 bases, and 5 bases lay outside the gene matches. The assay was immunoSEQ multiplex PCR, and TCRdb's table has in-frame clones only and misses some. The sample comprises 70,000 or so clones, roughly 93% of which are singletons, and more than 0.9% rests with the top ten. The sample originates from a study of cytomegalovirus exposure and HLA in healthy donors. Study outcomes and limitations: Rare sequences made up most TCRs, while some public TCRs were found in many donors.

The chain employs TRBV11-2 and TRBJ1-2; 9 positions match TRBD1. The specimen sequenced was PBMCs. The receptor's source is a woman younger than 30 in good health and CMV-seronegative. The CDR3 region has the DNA TGTGCCAGCAGCGATAGACAGGGGGGCTATGGCTACACCTTC. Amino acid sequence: CASSDRQGGYGYTF. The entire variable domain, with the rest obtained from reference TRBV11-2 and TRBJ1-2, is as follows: EAGVAQSPRYKIIEKRQSVAFWCNPISGHATLYWYQQILGQGPKLLIQFQNNGVVDDSQLPKDRFSAERLKGVDSTLKIQPAKLEDSAVYLCASSDRQGGYGYTFGSGTRLTVV.